One sample yielded the 18 T cell receptor beta chains listed below, sequenced in a study of blood T cell repertoires in COVID-19. Measured with immunoSEQ multiplex PCR; TCRdb has only the in-frame clones, and not every one. Of over 150,000 clones listed, 80% to 90% are singletons. Input material: peripheral blood. These receptors were collected from a man over 45 with active or convalescent COVID-19.

This clone has a handful of counts. The chain recombines TRBV5-5 with TRBJ1-2; 9 nucleotides align to TRBD1. This CDR3 is built from 13 residues. CDR1 and CDR2 (germline): SGHKS, YYEKEE (reference sequence). V lost 4 bases and J lost 7; bases outside the gene matches: 5. CDR3: CASSLGQGSGYTF. Here the CDR3 DNA reads TGTGCCAGCAGCCTGGGACAGGGTAGTGGCTACACCTTC.

The rearrangement links TRBV29-1 to TRBJ1-3; weak D call: TRBD1 (5 bases). Germline V gene lookup returns CDR1 SQVTM and CDR2 ANQGSEA. CDR3 length: 17 amino acids. The germline V and J ends were trimmed by 2 bases and 3 bases, with 20 bases remaining between them. CDR3 region: CSVEMFGQGSFGNTIYF. The CDR3, as DNA: TGCAGCGTTGAAATGTTCGGGCAGGGCTCTTTTGGAAACACCATATATTTT.

This rearrangement joins TRBV24-1 to TRBJ2-2, with D possibly matching TRBD1 (6 bases). The CDR3 length is 15 residues. Between the trimmed V and J ends, which lost 3 bases and 8 bases, there was a span of 15 bases. Germline CDR1 reads KGHDR; CDR2 reads SFDVKD. CDR3 nucleotides: TGTGCCACCAGTGATAAGGACAGAACATTTGGGGAGCTGTTTTTT. Protein sequence: CATSDKDRTFGELFF.

The sample holds one count of this clone. V and J are TRBV7-5 and TRBJ2-1; the tabulated D call, TRBD2, remains unverified against the DNA. TRBV7-5 constitutes a pseudogene. The CDR3 runs 16 residues. The CDR3 is CVRSLGRSGLYNEQFF. For the CDR3, the DNA is TGTGTCAGAAGCTTAGGGAGGAGCGGGTTATACAATGAGCAGTTCTTC.

The rearrangement joins TRBV12-3 or TRBV12-4 to TRBJ1-2; TRBD1 is a possible D gene (6 bases). The CDR3 has 13 residues. Trimming shortened V by 6 bases and J by 6 bases, and 14 bases separated the two germline ends. The CDR3 reads CASSQHSGDGYTF. For the CDR3, the DNA is TGTGCCAGCAGCCAGCACTCAGGGGATGGCTACACCTTC.

This chain connects TRBV5-1 to TRBJ2-7; 11 positions agree with TRBD2. The CDR3 length is 15 residues. Trimming at V came to 6 bases and at J to 2 bases, leaving 7 bases not matched to a gene. The germline V gene has CDR1 SGHRS and CDR2 YFSETQ. Here the CDR3 DNA reads TGCGCCAGCAAGGCCTTAGCGGGAGGGCCCTACGAGCAGTACTTC. This translates into CASKALAGGPYEQYF.

This clone came up a few times. V gene TRBV6-4 combines with J gene TRBJ2-2; D is perhaps TRBD1 (5 bases). The CDR3 sequence is 14 residues long. V lost 5 bases, J lost 0 bases, and 7 bases lay in between. Germline V gene lookup returns CDR1 MRHNA and CDR2 SNTAGT. CDR3 DNA sequence: TGTGCCAGCAGTACACAGGCGAACACCGGGGAGCTGTTTTTT. It encodes CASSTQANTGELFF.

The V gene is TRBV18, the J gene TRBJ2-1; D gene ambiguous. Germline CDR1 is KGHSH and CDR2 is LQKENI. The V and J ends lost 3 bases and 0 bases respectively, with 12 bases between them. The CDR3 totals 16 residues. CDR3 amino acids: CASSPFPTSSYNEQFF. DNA for the CDR3: TGTGCCAGCTCACCGTTCCCTACGAGCTCCTACAATGAGCAGTTCTTC. Combining the CDR3 with reference TRBV18 and TRBJ2-1 gives the whole variable domain NAGVMQNPRHLVRRRGQEARLRCSPMKGHSHVYWYRQLPEEGLKFMVYLQKENIIDESGMPKERFSAEFPKEGPSILRIQQVVRGDSAAYFCASSPFPTSSYNEQFFGPGTRLTVL.

This clone was detected only once. V is TRBV6-5 and J is TRBJ1-2, with D perhaps TRBD1 (5 bases). Germline CDR1 MNHEY, CDR2 SVGAGI. The CDR3 consists of 15 residues. V was pared by 6 bases and J by 0 bases, with 14 bases between. DNA of the CDR3: TGTGCCAGCAGGGACACAGATAAAGCTAACTATGGCTACACCTTC. Translation gives CASRDTDKANYGYTF.

The chain uses TRBV29-1 and TRBJ1-5; D is uncertain. The CDR3 runs 15 residues. The V end was cut by 4 bases, the J end by 2 bases, with 15 bases between. Germline V CDR1 and CDR2: SQVTM, ANQGSEA. Here the CDR3 DNA reads TGCAGCGTTGGTACAGACAATGGTGGCAATCAGCCCCAGCATTTT. Protein: CSVGTDNGGNQPQHF.

This chain's CDR3 is CASSQQGGEDTQYF. The CDR3 DNA reads TGTGCCAGCTCACAACAAGGGGGCGAAGATACGCAGTATTTT. The chain recombines TRBV18 with TRBJ2-3; 7 positions match TRBD1. The V and J ends lost 4 bases and 5 bases, in that order; junction bases with no gene match: 6. Germline values: CDR1 KGHSH, CDR2 LQKENI. The CDR3 length is 14 residues.

The CDR3 DNA follows: TGTGCCAGCAGCTTGGCTCCAGGAAACACCGGGGAGCTGTTTTTT. Protein sequence: CASSLAPGNTGELFF. This chain uses TRBV5-5 with TRBJ2-2; no definite D call. CDR3 length: 15 residues. Germline V gives CDR1 SGHKS, CDR2 YYEKEE (reference sequence). V dropped 0 bases and J dropped 2 bases, with 8 bases sitting between them. Together with reference TRBV5-5 and TRBJ2-2, the CDR3 gives the full variable domain: DAGVTQSPTHLIKTRGQQVTLRCSPISGHKSVSWYQQVLGQGPQFIFQYYEKEERGRGNFPDRFSARQFPNYSSELNVNALLLGDSALYLCASSLAPGNTGELFFGEGSRLTVL.

The chain combines TRBV6-2 or TRBV6-3 with TRBJ1-4; D not certain. CDR1 is MNHEY, CDR2 SVGEGT, per germline. The CDR3 has 12 amino acids. Deletions cut 6 bases from V and 8 bases from J, with 10 bases between. CDR3 loop: CASSPLGEKLFF. The CDR3 region has the DNA TGTGCCAGCAGCCCACTAGGGGAAAAACTGTTTTTT.

This rearrangement joins TRBV5-4 to TRBJ2-5; D ambiguous. CDR1 is SGHNT, CDR2 YYREEE, per germline (reference sequence). The CDR3 contains 13 residues. V lost 0 bases, J lost 2 bases, and 5 bases lay in between. CDR3 nucleotide sequence: TGTGCCAGCAGCTTGGTTCTTCAAGAGACCCAGTACTTC. Protein sequence: CASSLVLQETQYF.

The genes are TRBV30 and TRBJ1-3; tentative D call: TRBD1 (5 bases). Germline V gives CDR1 GTSNPN, CDR2 SVGIG (reference sequence). V was trimmed by 1 base and J by 3 bases, leaving 10 bases between them. The CDR3 loop spans 14 amino acids. This CDR3 is CAWSAGGNGNTIYF. The CDR3 DNA follows: TGTGCCTGGAGTGCCGGGGGTAATGGAAACACCATATATTTT.

The chain employs TRBV29-1 and TRBJ1-2; 10 bases line up with TRBD1. Trimming cost V 4 bases and J 7 bases; bases outside gene matches: 6. The CDR3 consists of 13 residues. Germline V gene sequence: CDR1 SQVTM, CDR2 ANQGSEA. This chain's CDR3 is CSVARDRGFGYTF. As DNA, the CDR3 is TGCAGCGTTGCACGGGACAGGGGTTTTGGCTACACCTTC.

This sequence joins TRBV6-2 or TRBV6-3 and TRBJ2-1; a possible D gene is TRBD2 (7 bases). V was pared by 2 bases and J by 3 bases, with 14 bases between. The length of the CDR3 is 16 residues. CDR1 is MNHEY and CDR2 is SVGEGT in the germline V gene. The CDR3 here is CASSYVGGAVYNEQFF. Here the CDR3 DNA reads TGTGCCAGCAGTTACGTTGGGGGGGCTGTCTACAATGAGCAGTTCTTC.

The CDR3 region has the DNA TGTGCCAGCAGCTATGGGGAGATCGGGGAGCTGTTTTTT. Encoded protein: CASSYGEIGELFF. V usage is TRBV5-6 and J usage is TRBJ2-2; tentative D call: TRBD2 (5 bases). This CDR3 spans 13 amino acids. Looked up from germline, CDR1 is SGHDT and CDR2 is YYEEEE. V lost 3 bases, J lost 7 bases, and 10 bases lay in between.